This T cell receptor (beta chain) was profiled in a study of T cell responses to AZD1222 COVID-19 vaccine. The assay was immunoSEQ multiplex PCR, and TCRdb's table has in-frame clones only and misses some. This repertoire shows some 85,000 clones, about nine tenths found once; its top ten account for roughly a quarter. The starting material was peripheral blood, obtained on day 0 of AZD1222 vaccination. This sequence was found in an adult in good health.

The CDR3 coding sequence is TGTGCCAGCACCGATCCGACAGGGCTCTCTGGAAACACCATATATTTT. Encoded protein: CASTDPTGLSGNTIYF. The chain combines TRBV4-2 with TRBJ1-3; 7 nucleotides agree with TRBD1. CDR1 and CDR2 from the germline V gene are LGHNA and YNFKEQ. This CDR3 is built from 16 residues. V shed 7 bases and J 0 bases; nucleotides not matched to a gene: 9.